This T cell receptor beta chain was recorded in a study of identical twins (dated by TCRdb to 2015 to 2016). About the investigation overall: TCR alpha and beta repertoires from monozygotic twins, unrelated adults of various ages and cord blood were deep-sequenced to test whether fetal clonotypes persist. To rule out contamination, the twin experiments were replicated at different times with different library preparation protocols.

Libraries were made using 5' RACE. This sample was sequenced with an Illumina HiSeq 2000. A universal primer binding site was introduced by template switching, and a unique molecular identifier was present in the final cDNA, enabling accurate counting of TCR cDNA molecules. Specific primers in the conserved constant-segment region were used to synthesize first-strand cDNA for the TCR alpha and beta chains. To control for contamination, every cDNA library was double barcoded, receiving both a SMART-Mk sample barcode and Illumina barcodes. TruSeq adapter sequences along with Illumina sample barcodes were introduced in two successive PCR steps. The Illumina HiSeq platform was used with custom primers to sequence TCR alpha and beta cDNA libraries. As for how the authors treated the data: MiGEC processed the raw reads to extract unique molecular identifiers, while MiXCR was used to determine the CDR3 positions. Recombination models were inferred per individual with the repgenHMM and IGoR tools using an EM algorithm. Shared clonotypes were analyzed with the tcR package in R, and sharing was normalized by the product of cloneset sizes. Out-of-frame nonproductive sequences were analyzed to study raw recombination free of thymic and clonal selection effects. Using fastp at Q25 and MiXCR, TCRdb reprocessed the public reads and kept productive beta chains. Rows with a matching CDR3 protein are joined into one entry that keeps the most common DNA and genes. TCRdb's processing, not the study's, gives the V and J calls here. The sample includes about 570,000 distinct CDR3 sequences, with around a tenth observed a single time. The ten largest clones represent roughly 3% of the sample.

Trimming costs V 5 bases and J 5 bases, and their ends lie 8 bases apart. The CDR3 numbers 11 residues from cysteine through phenylalanine. Of the read, only the CDR3 DNA is kept; its 33 bases are in frame from base 1. Reading the germline V gene (reference sequence) gives CDR1 DFQATT and CDR2 SNEGSKA. What the study reported, not specific to this receptor: Because the same donors could not be followed over many years, conclusions were based on cross-sectional statistical analysis. Compared with coincidental sharing between unrelated individuals, out-of-frame TCR alpha sequences shared between twins had an excess of sequences with low generation probability. Abundant cord blood beta clonotypes had fewer insertions, young adult naive repertoires showed a similar but weaker trend, and memory repertoires showed no such trend. A weaker excess of twin sharing was found in beta out-of-frame sequences because the signal-to-noise ratio was lowered by fewer shared sequences. Invariant T cells such as MAIT and iNKT could partly confound zero-insertion analyses, although diverse VJ usage argued against such confounding for most clonotypes. In monozygotic twins, out-of-frame TCR alpha sharing was systematically underestimated by recombination models, although the models agreed with sharing between unrelated individuals.

This clonotype came up many times. Its cognate antigen has yet to be identified. Base-call qualities are not available, and no considerably larger clone is one nucleotide away. All donors were healthy Caucasians. The twin cohort consisted of three pairs of female monozygotic twins, all aged roughly 18 to 30 years. RNA for TCR libraries was isolated from peripheral blood mononuclear cells. These data also formed part of another study, on yellow fever vaccine responses in identical twins. The second paper states: The T cell response to vaccination in identical twins was reported by the authors to appear partly convergent and partly personalized. In identical twins, the study followed T cell clones that responded to the vaccine with precision.

This clonotype originated in a young woman in good health. The sample taken for sequencing was PBMCs. The chain couples TRBV20-1 to TRBJ2-3; there is no confident call for the D gene. The CDR3 reads CSAVRVDTQYF. The DNA sequence reads TGCAGTGCTGTCAGAGTAGATACGCAGTATTTT.